These 10 T cell receptor beta chains share one sample of origin, sequenced in a study of blood T cell repertoires in COVID-19. Measured with immunoSEQ multiplex PCR; TCRdb has only the in-frame clones, and not every one. In the table there are more than 250,000 clones, about nine tenths of which are singletons. Sequencing was performed on peripheral blood. These TCRs come from a middle-aged man with active or convalescent COVID-19.

The rearrangement links TRBV2 to TRBJ2-5; 9 bases match TRBD1. The germline gives CDR1 SNHLY, CDR2 FYNNEI. The CDR3 covers 14 residues. V shed 3 bases and J 7 bases; nucleotides not matched to a gene: 6. The CDR3 bases are TGTGCCAGCAGTGAGGACAGGGGAAGGGTGACCCAGTACTTC. Protein product: CASSEDRGRVTQYF.

J is TRBJ2-7 and V is TRBV20-1, with 11 bases matching TRBD1. V gave up 3 bases and J gave up 4 bases; unmatched junction bases: 11. The CDR3 is 16 residues long. The germline V gene has CDR1 DFQATT and CDR2 SNEGSKA (reference sequence). The CDR3 DNA is TGCAGTGCTAGTCCTCATCAGGGGACAGGGGGTTACGAGCAGTACTTC. It encodes CSASPHQGTGGYEQYF.

The chain employs TRBV30 and TRBJ1-2; D perhaps matches TRBD1 (6 bases). With 0 bases removed from V and 2 bases from J, the gap between germline ends came to 19 bases. This CDR3 comprises 17 residues. Germline CDR1 GTSNPN, CDR2 SVGIG (reference sequence). CDR3 sequence: CAWSVLSGRGRNYGYTF. The CDR3 DNA follows: TGTGCCTGGAGTGTACTGAGTGGCAGGGGTCGGAACTATGGCTACACCTTC.

The gene calls are TRBV11-2 and TRBJ2-7, with 10 bases aligning to TRBD1. V shed 5 bases and J 5 bases; nucleotides not matched to a gene: 18. This CDR3 region has 18 residues. CDR1 SGHAT and CDR2 FQNNGV come from the germline V gene. The CDR3: CASSLYEIRQGARDEQYF. As DNA, the CDR3 is TGTGCCAGCAGCCTATACGAAATACGACAGGGGGCTCGAGACGAGCAGTACTTC.

The rearrangement joins TRBV7-7 to TRBJ2-5; the D gene is possibly TRBD1 (5 bases). Per the germline V gene, CDR1 is SSHAT and CDR2 is FNYEAQ (reference sequence). This CDR3 region has 14 residues. V gave up 0 bases and J gave up 2 bases, with 7 bases separating them. CDR3 loop: CASSLASGQETQYF. The CDR3 coding sequence is TGTGCCAGCAGCTTAGCGTCAGGGCAAGAGACCCAGTACTTC. Full variable domain (outside the CDR3, taken from reference TRBV7-7 and TRBJ2-5): GAGVSQSPRYKVTKRGQDVTLRCDPISSHATLYWYQQALGQGPEFLTYFNYEAQPDKSGLPSDRFSAERPEGSISTLTIQRTEQRDSAMYRCASSLASGQETQYFGPGTRLLVL.

The rearrangement uses TRBV30 and TRBJ1-2; maybe TRBD1 (6 bases). The CDR3 loop spans 15 amino acids. The V and J ends lost 2 bases and 4 bases respectively, with 17 bases between them. Germline V gives CDR1 GTSNPN, CDR2 SVGIG (reference sequence). The CDR3, as DNA: TGTGCCTGGAGTTCAGGGCAGGGGTTGATCTATGGCTACACCTTC. It is translated as CAWSSGQGLIYGYTF.

The V and J genes are TRBV7-9 and TRBJ2-5; TRBD1 agrees at 9 bases. CDR3 length: 15 residues. With V trimmed by 3 bases and J by 2 bases, 4 bases remained unmatched. The V gene's germline CDR1 is SEHNR and CDR2 FQNEAQ (reference sequence). The CDR3 region is CASSFQDRGQETQYF. The CDR3 DNA follows: TGTGCCAGCAGCTTTCAGGACAGGGGACAAGAGACCCAGTACTTC.

This clone was seen only once. V and J are TRBV4-2 and TRBJ1-2; the D gene is possibly TRBD1 (5 bases). In germline, CDR1 is LGHNA, CDR2 YNFKEQ. V was cut by 0 bases and J by 4 bases, with 12 bases left in between. The CDR3 is 15 amino acids. CDR3 region: CASSQDRELGYGYTF. CDR3 in DNA: TGTGCCAGCAGCCAAGACAGGGAATTGGGCTATGGCTACACCTTC.

This clone was observed once. V usage is TRBV6-6 and J usage is TRBJ1-1; D gene uncertain. With 4 bases removed from V and 1 base from J, the gap between germline ends came to 13 bases. Per the germline V gene, CDR1 is MNHNY and CDR2 is SVGAGI (reference sequence). The CDR3 is made up of 15 amino acids. The CDR3 spells CASSFESRRNTEAFF. CDR3 in DNA: TGTGCCAGCAGTTTCGAAAGTCGTAGGAACACTGAAGCTTTCTTT.

The rearrangement links TRBV20-1 to TRBJ2-7; 8 bases agree with TRBD2. Germline CDR1 and CDR2: DFQATT and SNEGSKA (reference sequence). This CDR3 region has 14 residues. J lost 2 bases, V lost 3 bases, and 6 bases had no gene match. The CDR3 sequence is CSASGTRVTYEQYF. In DNA, the CDR3 is TGCAGTGCTAGTGGGACTAGGGTAACCTACGAGCAGTACTTC.